The source of this TCR beta chain is a study of T cells in localized non-small cell lung cancer. The CDR3 has 13 amino acids. Between the trimmed V and J ends, which lost 1 base and 3 bases, there was a span of 7 bases. The V gene's germline CDR1 is SGDLS and CDR2 YYNGEE. TCRdb's copy holds only in-frame clones and misses some; the assay was immunoSEQ multiplex PCR. The table has around 26,000 clones, more than 85% seen once. This sequence joins TRBV9 and TRBJ2-5; weak D call: TRBD1 (6 bases). This clonotype originated in a female donor older than 55 with stage II squamous cell lung carcinoma. This specimen was peripheral blood, taken before any cancer treatment. The DNA for the CDR3 is TGTGCCAGCAGCGTAAACAGGGAAGAGACCCAGTACTTC. It encodes CASSVNREETQYF.